In its sample, the clone carrying this TCR beta chain was seen many times. The data derive from a study of T-cell reconstitution after alpha-beta-depleted transplantation in children. For TCRbeta, the library was prepared with unique molecular identifiers. One entry per CDR3 protein results from TCRdb running MiXCR on the PCR reads. Of about 610,000 distinct CDR3 sequences in the sample, about 10% were seen once. V was clipped by 2 bases and J by 4 bases, with 18 bases between them. The germline V gene encodes CDR1 SEHNR and CDR2 FQNEAQ (reference sequence). The CDR3 consists of 16 residues. The V call is TRBV7-9, the J call TRBJ2-7, with a weak D call TRBD1 (8 bases). This receptor was taken from a human donor who donated a stem cell graft to a child with acute myeloid leukemia. This sample comprised PBMCs from the stem cell graft donor, obtained from the stem cell graft. The CDR3 is CASSLSAGTGAYEQYF. As DNA, the CDR3 is TGTGCCAGCAGCTTATCAGCGGGGACAGGAGCTTACGAGCAGTACTTC.